Following are 30 T cell receptor beta chains from one sample sequenced in a study of blood T cells in healthy people across ages. A J-beta primer mix and a sample-barcoded 5' primer were used in a second PCR of roughly 7 to 12 cycles. TCRdb used MiXCR to reprocess the 5' RACE reads, holding one entry per CDR3 protein. The top ten clones hold 15% to 20% of a sample with 850,000 to 950,000 distinct CDR3 sequences, more than 25% of them seen once. What was sequenced was blood. Receptors originate from a woman older than 75 in good health.

This sequence joins TRBV6-2 or TRBV6-3 and TRBJ2-2, with a tentative D call TRBD1 (5 bases). Trimming removed 2 bases from V and 10 bases from J, with 14 bases in between. This CDR3 spans 14 amino acids. CDR1 is MNHEY, CDR2 SVGEGT, per germline. Written as DNA, the CDR3 is TGTGCCAGCAGTTACGCCCAGGGTCAAGAGGAGCTGTTTTTT. Translation: CASSYAQGQEELFF.

Note on this clonotype: This may be a read error, as it is one base from a much larger clone. V gene TRBV12-3 or TRBV12-4 combines with J gene TRBJ2-1; D remains unclear. V was pared by 7 bases and J by 13 bases, with 20 bases between. The CDR3 totals 13 residues. The CDR3 sequence is CASNNLGAETQFF. DNA of the CDR3: TGTGCCAGCAATAATCTCGGAGCAGAGACCCAGTTCTTC.

This clonotype was observed many times. CDR3 amino acids: CASSLGFTGGSSYEQYF. CDR3 DNA sequence: TGTGCCAGCAGCTTAGGTTTTACGGGGGGGAGCTCCTACGAGCAGTACTTC. The V gene is TRBV7-2, the J gene TRBJ2-7, with 8 nucleotides matching TRBD2. V was clipped by 1 base and J by 0 bases; unmatched bases: 8. Germline V lookup: CDR1 SGHTA, CDR2 FQGNSA. CDR3 length: 17 amino acids.

The chain is built from TRBV11-2 and TRBJ1-2; unclear D gene. Germline V gene data show CDR1 as SGHAT and CDR2 as FQNNGV. The germline V and J ends were trimmed by 5 bases and 4 bases, with 14 bases remaining between them. The CDR3 consists of 14 residues. The DNA of the CDR3 is TGTGCCAGCAGCCGGGCAGGACCCCTCTATGGCTACACCTTC. The encoded protein is CASSRAGPLYGYTF. The whole variable domain, remainder taken from reference TRBV11-2 and TRBJ1-2, is EAGVAQSPRYKIIEKRQSVAFWCNPISGHATLYWYQQILGQGPKLLIQFQNNGVVDDSQLPKDRFSAERLKGVDSTLKIQPAKLEDSAVYLCASSRAGPLYGYTFGSGTRLTVV.

This clonotype was seen only a few times. The chain has TRBV5-1 and TRBJ1-1; perhaps TRBD1 as D (6 bases). The CDR3 spans 15 residues. In germline, CDR1 is SGHRS, CDR2 YFSETQ. V lost 3 bases, J lost 6 bases, and 18 bases lay in between. In DNA form, the CDR3 reads TGCGCCAGCAGCTCAGCCACAGGGAGTATCTCTGAAGCTTTCTTT. Translating gives CASSSATGSISEAFF.

This clonotype was counted many times. This chain joins TRBV7-9 and TRBJ1-1, with D tentatively TRBD1 (5 bases). With 2 bases removed from V and 5 bases from J, the gap between germline ends came to 12 bases. Germline V gene data show CDR1 as SEHNR and CDR2 as FQNEAQ (reference sequence). This CDR3 has 14 amino acids. The CDR3 nucleotides read TGTGCCAGCAGCTTATCTGGGGAGGGGACTGAAGCTTTCTTT. Protein product: CASSLSGEGTEAFF.

This clonotype was observed at least ten times. This chain links TRBV27 with TRBJ2-3, with 9 bases that match TRBD2. The CDR3 is 15 residues long. Trimming took 2 bases from V and 7 from J; bases not matched to a gene: 7. CDR1 MNHEY and CDR2 SMNVEV come from the germline V gene (reference sequence). In nucleotides, the CDR3 is TGTGCCAGCAGTTTAAGTCTTAGCGGGGGAAATACGCAGTATTTT. Translated: CASSLSLSGGNTQYF.

The sample holds many counts of this clonotype. The V gene is TRBV4-3, the J gene TRBJ2-1, with 8 bases aligning to TRBD1. The trim removed 2 bases at V and 5 bases at J, leaving 5 bases unmatched. Germline CDR1 reads LGHNA; CDR2 reads YSLEER. The CDR3 spans 15 residues. In nucleotides, the CDR3 is TGCGCCAGCAGCCAACACCGGGACAGGAACAATGAGCAGTTCTTC. Its protein product is CASSQHRDRNNEQFF.

V is TRBV4-1 and J is TRBJ2-5, with D possibly being TRBD1 or TRBD2 (6 bases each). There are 17 residues in the CDR3. Looked up from germline, CDR1 is MGHRA and CDR2 is YSYEKL. V gave up 0 bases and J gave up 11 bases, with 25 bases separating them. The CDR3 region has the DNA TGCGCCAGCAGCCAAGAGGTTTTTGGGGGGCCCTGCAATGAGCAGTACTTC. Translated, it gives CASSQEVFGGPCNEQYF.

This clonotype was counted a few times. The rearrangement joins TRBV7-2 to TRBJ1-2; tentatively, D is TRBD1 (5 bases). The CDR3 covers 14 residues. V lost 7 bases and J lost 0, with 12 bases in between. Germline lookup yields CDR1 SGHTA and CDR2 FQGNSA. Here the CDR3 DNA reads TGTGCCAGCACCGCCCAGGGTCCTAACTATGGCTACACCTTC. Encoded protein: CASTAQGPNYGYTF.

The gene calls are TRBV25-1 and TRBJ1-2; TRBD1 might be the D (5 bases). Looked up from germline, CDR1 is MGHDK and CDR2 is SYGVNS. The CDR3 length is 15 residues. Trimming shortened V by 2 bases and J by 7 bases, and 17 bases separated the two germline ends. Written as DNA, the CDR3 is TGTGCCAGCAGTGAAGGTCGGGGGGTACCGGGTGGCTACACCTTC. It is translated as CASSEGRGVPGGYTF.

On this clonotype: A read error may explain this, as a much larger clone is one base away. This CDR3 fails to terminate in the conserved phenylalanine or tryptophan, so it likely reflects a read error. The V gene is TRBV3-1, the J gene TRBJ2-4; a weak D match, TRBD1 (6 bases). The J call is uncertain, as TRBJ2-5 better fits the DNA end. The length of the CDR3 is 16 residues. The germline CDR1 and CDR2 sequences are LGHDT and YNNKEL (reference sequence). The CDR3 DNA sequence: TGTGCCAGCAGCCAAGCCGGAACAGGGATTTTAGAGACCCAGTACTGC. It yields the protein CASSQAGTGILETQYC.

This clonotype was counted ten times or more. The V and J genes are TRBV11-2 and TRBJ2-7; a possible D gene is TRBD2 (5 bases). V was clipped by 1 base and J by 5 bases, with 9 bases between them. Germline CDR1 reads SGHAT; CDR2 reads FQNNGV. The CDR3 length is 13 residues. The DNA for the CDR3 is TGTGCCAGCAGCTTAGTGGCGGGCCACGAGCAGTACTTC. It encodes CASSLVAGHEQYF.

V usage is TRBV7-9 and J usage is TRBJ2-5; TRBD2 might be the D (6 bases). CDR1 is SEHNR, CDR2 FQNEAQ, per germline (reference sequence). There are 16 residues in the CDR3. V lost 1 base and J lost 0, with 12 bases in between. The CDR3 here is CASSLDGGVHQETQYF. CDR3 nucleotide sequence: TGTGCCAGCAGCTTAGATGGCGGGGTGCACCAAGAGACCCAGTACTTC.

This rearrangement joins TRBV20-1 to TRBJ1-5, with 7 bases matching TRBD1. With 4 bases clipped from V and 2 bases from J, the junction kept 11 bases outside the gene matches. The germline CDR1 and CDR2 sequences are DFQATT and SNEGSKA (reference sequence). The CDR3 totals 16 residues. CDR3: CSAKPLGTDRNQPQHF. In nucleotides, the CDR3 is TGCAGTGCTAAACCCCTTGGGACAGATCGCAATCAGCCCCAGCATTTT.

This clonotype has a handful of counts. A read error may explain this, as a much larger clone is one base away. This chain joins TRBV20-1 and TRBJ2-4, with D uncertain. Judging by the DNA end, TRBJ2-7 fits better; the J call may be wrong. Germline-derived CDR1 and CDR2 are DFQATT and SNEGSKA (reference sequence). This CDR3 has 12 amino acids. The CDR3 DNA reads as TGCAGTGCTAGAGACCAGTGCTACGAGCAGTACTTC. Protein product: CSARDQCYEQYF.

In the case of this clonotype: This may arise from a read error, as a much more abundant clone is one base away. The genes are TRBV20-1 and TRBJ2-5; unclear D gene. Per germline, CDR1 DFQATT and CDR2 SNEGSKA (reference sequence). The CDR3 has 16 residues. The V and J ends lost 1 base and 4 bases respectively, with 19 bases between them. CDR3 region: CSARAKNSLVTETQYF. CDR3 in DNA: TGCAGTGCTAGAGCCAAGAACAGTCTGGTAACAGAGACCCAGTACTTC.

At least ten counts were recorded for this clonotype. The chain joins TRBV3-1 to TRBJ2-3, with 8 bases fitting TRBD1. The CDR3 sequence is 18 residues long. From germline, CDR1 is LGHDT and CDR2 YNNKEL (reference sequence). Unmatched junction bases numbered 9, after V lost 1 base and J lost 0 bases. DNA for the CDR3: TGTGCCAGCAGCCAAGTAAGGACAGGGAGACCTAGCACAGATACGCAGTATTTT. Encoded protein: CASSQVRTGRPSTDTQYF.

This clonotype showed up just a few times. CDR3 protein: CAISESSKDSPLHF. CDR3 in DNA: TGTGCCATCAGTGAGTCTTCAAAGGATTCACCCCTCCACTTT. The rearrangement joins TRBV10-3 to TRBJ1-6, with D uncertain. Trimming cost V 0 bases and J 8 bases, with 8 bases left between them. The CDR3 is made up of 14 amino acids. CDR1 is ENHRY and CDR2 is SYGVKD in the germline V gene.

Regarding this clonotype: One base away lies a much larger clone, so this may be a sequencing read error. This sequence joins TRBV6-6 and TRBJ2-5, with 7 bases identical to TRBD2. Germline loops: CDR1 MNHNY, CDR2 SVGAGI (reference sequence). The CDR3 length is 13 residues. J was trimmed by 6 bases and V by 6 bases; bases with no gene match: 7. Here the CDR3 DNA reads TGTGCCAGCAGAGGATCAGCGGGGAAGACCCAGTACTTC. This codes for CASRGSAGKTQYF.

This clonotype occurred once. This chain connects TRBV20-1 to TRBJ2-1; no clear D gene. Per germline, CDR1 DFQATT and CDR2 SNEGSKA (reference sequence). V was pared by 0 bases and J by 4 bases, with 7 bases between. This CDR3 has 13 amino acids. CDR3 loop: CSAREAVYNEQFF. The CDR3 DNA is TGCAGTGCTAGAGAGGCGGTTTACAATGAGCAGTTCTTC.

In this sample, this clonotype turned up a few times. This chain links TRBV4-3 with TRBJ1-2, with 7 bases matching TRBD1. The CDR3 has 15 amino acids. The germline CDR1 and CDR2 sequences are LGHNA and YSLEER. Trimming at V came to 3 bases and at J to 3 bases, leaving 7 bases not matched to a gene. The CDR3 spells CASSHDRDGDYGYTF. CDR3 nucleotides: TGCGCCAGCAGCCACGACAGGGACGGGGACTATGGCTACACCTTC.

The chain carries TRBV20-1 and TRBJ1-2, with D unclear. The length of the CDR3 is 12 residues. Germline assignment: CDR1 DFQATT and CDR2 SNEGSKA (reference sequence). CDR3 DNA: TGCAGCGGAGGGTATTTAAACTATGGCTACACCTTC. This gives the protein CSGGYLNYGYTF.

This chain joins TRBV7-9 and TRBJ1-2, with unresolved D. The CDR3 is 14 residues long. Looked up from germline, CDR1 is SEHNR and CDR2 is FQNEAQ (reference sequence). The germline V and J ends were trimmed by 5 bases and 3 bases, with 13 bases remaining between them. The CDR3 sequence: CASSLTGRDYGYTF. The DNA for the CDR3 is TGTGCCAGCAGCCTAACTGGACGGGACTATGGCTACACCTTC.

With regard to this clonotype: Mismatch with germline at one junction end may stem from a read error. This chain joins TRBV12-3 or TRBV12-4 and TRBJ2-5; D might be TRBD1 or TRBD2, each matching 5 bases. The CDR3 length is 12 residues. CDR3 sequence: CASSSPGATPYF. CDR3 nucleotides: TGTGCCAGCAGTTCCCCCGGGGCCACCCCGTACTTC.

This clonotype was recorded many times. The V gene is TRBV6-2 or TRBV6-3, the J gene TRBJ2-1, with TRBD1 as a possible D gene (6 bases). The CDR3 length is 15 residues. V gave up 4 bases and J gave up 2 bases, with 12 bases separating them. Germline V CDR1 and CDR2: MNHEY, SVGEGT. CDR3 amino acids: CASSWTEPPYNEQFF. CDR3 nucleotides: TGTGCCAGCAGTTGGACAGAACCCCCCTACAATGAGCAGTTCTTC.

This clonotype was detected many times. The chain combines TRBV9 with TRBJ2-3, with 14 bases matching TRBD2. V lost 3 bases to trimming and J lost 6 bases; unmatched junction nucleotides: 9. This CDR3 has 17 amino acids. Germline V CDR1 and CDR2: SGDLS, YYNGEE. Written as DNA, the CDR3 is TGTGCCAGCAGCGCGCCCGGACTAGCGGGGGGTGGGGATACGCAGTATTTT. Amino acid sequence: CASSAPGLAGGGDTQYF.

This clonotype was seen a few times. This sequence joins TRBV7-8 and TRBJ1-1; the D gene is possibly TRBD1 (5 bases). The CDR3 has 14 amino acids. From germline, CDR1 is SGHVS and CDR2 FQNEAQ. V was cut by 6 bases and J by 1 base, with 12 bases left in between. CDR3 loop: CASRPQGTNTEAFF. The DNA of the CDR3 is TGTGCCAGCAGACCGCAGGGCACGAACACTGAAGCTTTCTTT.

This clonotype occurred a few times. The chain uses TRBV18 and TRBJ1-5, with a tentative D call TRBD1 (6 bases). Germline-derived CDR1 and CDR2 are KGHSH and LQKENI. V was cut by 5 bases and J by 0 bases, with 8 bases left in between. CDR3 length: 14 amino acids. CDR3 residues: CASSGGGSNQPQHF. In nucleotides, the CDR3 is TGTGCCAGCTCAGGAGGGGGTAGCAATCAGCCCCAGCATTTT.

Many counts were recorded for this clonotype. The rearrangement links TRBV19 to TRBJ2-7; D remains unclear. Germline V gene sequence: CDR1 LNHDA, CDR2 SQIVND (reference sequence). The CDR3 runs 12 residues. The V and J ends lost 9 bases and 3 bases respectively, with 12 bases between them. This CDR3 reads CASRAGDYEQYF. The CDR3 coding sequence is TGTGCCAGCCGGGCAGGAGACTACGAGCAGTACTTC.